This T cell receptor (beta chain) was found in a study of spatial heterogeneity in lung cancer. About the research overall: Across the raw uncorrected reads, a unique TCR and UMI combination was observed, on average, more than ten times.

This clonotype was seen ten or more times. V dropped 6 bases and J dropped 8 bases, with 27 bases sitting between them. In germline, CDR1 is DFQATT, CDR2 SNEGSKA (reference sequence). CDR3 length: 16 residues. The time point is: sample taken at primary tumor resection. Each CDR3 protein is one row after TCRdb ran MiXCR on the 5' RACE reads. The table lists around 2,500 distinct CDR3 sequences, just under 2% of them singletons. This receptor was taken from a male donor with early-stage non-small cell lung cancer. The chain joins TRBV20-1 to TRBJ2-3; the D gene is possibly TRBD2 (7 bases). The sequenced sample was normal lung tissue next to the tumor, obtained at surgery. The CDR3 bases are TGCAGTGCCGAAAGGCCGGGACTAAAAAAAGGGGGTACGCAGTATTTT. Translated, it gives CSAERPGLKKGGTQYF.